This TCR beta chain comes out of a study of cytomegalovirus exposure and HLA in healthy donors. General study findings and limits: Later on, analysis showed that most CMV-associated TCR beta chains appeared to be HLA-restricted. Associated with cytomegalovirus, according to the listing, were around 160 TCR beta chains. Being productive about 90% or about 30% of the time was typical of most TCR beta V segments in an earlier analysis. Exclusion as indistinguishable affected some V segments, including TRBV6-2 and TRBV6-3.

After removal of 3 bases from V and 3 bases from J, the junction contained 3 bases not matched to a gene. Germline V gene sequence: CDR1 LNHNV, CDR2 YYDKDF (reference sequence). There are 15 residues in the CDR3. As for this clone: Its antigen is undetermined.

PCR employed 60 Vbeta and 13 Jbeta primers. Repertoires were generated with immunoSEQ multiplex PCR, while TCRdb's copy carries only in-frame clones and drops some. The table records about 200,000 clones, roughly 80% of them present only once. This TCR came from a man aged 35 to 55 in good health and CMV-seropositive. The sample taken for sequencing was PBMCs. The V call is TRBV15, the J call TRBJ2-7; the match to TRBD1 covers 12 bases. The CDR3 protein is CATSRGTGGNYEQYF. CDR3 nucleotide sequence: TGTGCCACCAGCAGGGGGACAGGGGGCAACTACGAGCAGTACTTC. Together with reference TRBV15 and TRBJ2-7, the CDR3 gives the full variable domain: DAMVIQNPRYQVTQFGKPVTLSCSQTLNHNVMYWYQQKSSQAPKLLFHYYDKDFNNEADTPDNFQSRRPNTSFCFLDIRSPGLGDTAMYLCATSRGTGGNYEQYFGPGTRLTVT.